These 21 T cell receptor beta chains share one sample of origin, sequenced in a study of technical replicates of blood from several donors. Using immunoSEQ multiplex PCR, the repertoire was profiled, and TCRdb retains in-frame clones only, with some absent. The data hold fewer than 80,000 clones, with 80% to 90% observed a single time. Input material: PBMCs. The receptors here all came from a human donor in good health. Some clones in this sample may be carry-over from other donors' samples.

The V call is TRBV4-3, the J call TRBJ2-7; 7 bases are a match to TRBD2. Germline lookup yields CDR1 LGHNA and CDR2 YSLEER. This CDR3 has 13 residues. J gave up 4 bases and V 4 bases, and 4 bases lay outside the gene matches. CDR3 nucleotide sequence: TGCGCCAGCAGCCCGGGGGAGGGGTACGAGCAGTACTTC. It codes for CASSPGEGYEQYF.

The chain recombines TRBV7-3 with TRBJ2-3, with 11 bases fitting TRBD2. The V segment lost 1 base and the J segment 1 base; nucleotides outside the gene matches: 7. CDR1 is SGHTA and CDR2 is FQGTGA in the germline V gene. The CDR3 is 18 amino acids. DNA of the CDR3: TGTGCCAGCAGCTTAATGGGACTAGCGGTCCCGGGCACAGATACGCAGTATTTT. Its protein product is CASSLMGLAVPGTDTQYF.

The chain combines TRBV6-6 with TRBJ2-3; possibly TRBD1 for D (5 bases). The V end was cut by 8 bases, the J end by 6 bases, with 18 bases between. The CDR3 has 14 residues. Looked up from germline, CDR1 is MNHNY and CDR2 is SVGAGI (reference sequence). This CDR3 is CASGTGGVRDTQYF. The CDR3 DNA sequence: TGTGCCAGCGGTACAGGTGGGGTTAGGGATACGCAGTATTTT.

The CDR3 loop is CASSPRTGHNSGNTIYF. The CDR3, as DNA: TGTGCCAGCAGTCCAAGGACAGGGCATAACTCTGGAAACACCATATATTTT. The gene calls are TRBV7-2 and TRBJ1-3; 8 nucleotides align to TRBD1. The germline V gene has CDR1 SGHTA and CDR2 FQGNSA. Germline trimming cut 6 bases from V and 0 bases from J; bases unmatched to any gene: 10. CDR3 length: 17 residues.

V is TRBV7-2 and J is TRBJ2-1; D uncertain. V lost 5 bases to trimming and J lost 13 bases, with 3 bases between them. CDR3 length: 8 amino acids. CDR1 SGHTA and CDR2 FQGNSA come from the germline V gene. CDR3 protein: CASSPQFF. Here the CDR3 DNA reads TGTGCCAGCAGCCCTCAGTTCTTC.

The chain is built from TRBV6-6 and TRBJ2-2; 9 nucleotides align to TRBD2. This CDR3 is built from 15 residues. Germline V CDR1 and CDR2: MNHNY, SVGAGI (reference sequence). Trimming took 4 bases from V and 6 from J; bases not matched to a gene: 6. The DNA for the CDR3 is TGTGCCAGCAGTTCATCCCCTAGCGGGGCCGGGGAGCTGTTTTTT. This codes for CASSSSPSGAGELFF.

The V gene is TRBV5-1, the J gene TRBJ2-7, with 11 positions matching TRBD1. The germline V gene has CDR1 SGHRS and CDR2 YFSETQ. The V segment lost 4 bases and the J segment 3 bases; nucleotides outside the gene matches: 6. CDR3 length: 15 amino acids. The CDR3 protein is CASSPDGTGGYEQYF. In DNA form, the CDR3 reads TGCGCCAGCAGCCCGGATGGGACAGGGGGCTACGAGCAGTACTTC.

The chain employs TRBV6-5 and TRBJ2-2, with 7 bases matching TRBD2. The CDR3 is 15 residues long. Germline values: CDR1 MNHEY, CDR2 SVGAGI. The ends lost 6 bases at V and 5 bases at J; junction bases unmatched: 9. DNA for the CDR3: TGTGCCAGCAGCCTCGGGACTACCAAAACCGGGGAGCTGTTTTTT. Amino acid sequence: CASSLGTTKTGELFF.

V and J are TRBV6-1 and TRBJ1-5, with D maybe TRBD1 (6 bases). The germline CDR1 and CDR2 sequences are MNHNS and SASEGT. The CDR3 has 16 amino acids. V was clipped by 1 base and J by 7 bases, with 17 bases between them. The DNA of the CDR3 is TGTGCCAGCAGTGAAGGTAATCAGGGGTTTTGGCAGCCCCAGCATTTT. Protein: CASSEGNQGFWQPQHF.

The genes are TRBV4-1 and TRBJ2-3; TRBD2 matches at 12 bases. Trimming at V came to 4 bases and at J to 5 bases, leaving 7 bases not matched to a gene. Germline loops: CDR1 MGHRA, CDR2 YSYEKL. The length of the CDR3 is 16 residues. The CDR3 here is CASSPRLAGDGDTQYF. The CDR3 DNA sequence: TGCGCCAGCAGCCCTAGACTAGCGGGAGATGGAGATACGCAGTATTTT.

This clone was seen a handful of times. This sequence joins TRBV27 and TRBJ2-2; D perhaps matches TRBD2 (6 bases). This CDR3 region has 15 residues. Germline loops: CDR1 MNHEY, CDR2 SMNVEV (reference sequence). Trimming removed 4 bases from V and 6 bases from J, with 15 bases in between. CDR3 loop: CASSWDSSWSGELFF. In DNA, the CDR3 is TGTGCCAGCAGTTGGGACTCCTCCTGGTCCGGGGAGCTGTTTTTT.

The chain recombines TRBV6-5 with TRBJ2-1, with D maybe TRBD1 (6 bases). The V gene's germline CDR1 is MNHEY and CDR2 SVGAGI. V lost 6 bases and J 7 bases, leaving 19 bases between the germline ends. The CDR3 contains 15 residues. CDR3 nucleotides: TGTGCCAGCAGGTATGAGAGGGGGAGCAGTAATGAGCAGTTCTTC. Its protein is CASRYERGSSNEQFF.

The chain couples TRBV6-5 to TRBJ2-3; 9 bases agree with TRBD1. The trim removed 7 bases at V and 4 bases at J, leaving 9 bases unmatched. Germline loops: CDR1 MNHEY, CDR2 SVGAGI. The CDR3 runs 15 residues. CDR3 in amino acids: CASTSGTGYPDTQYF. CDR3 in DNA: TGTGCCAGCACATCCGGGACAGGGTATCCAGATACGCAGTATTTT.

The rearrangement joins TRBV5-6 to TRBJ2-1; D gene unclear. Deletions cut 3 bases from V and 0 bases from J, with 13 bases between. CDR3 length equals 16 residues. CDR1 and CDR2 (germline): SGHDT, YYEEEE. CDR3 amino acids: CASSSPYSSSYNEQFF. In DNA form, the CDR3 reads TGTGCCAGCAGCTCCCCCTACTCGAGCTCCTACAATGAGCAGTTCTTC.

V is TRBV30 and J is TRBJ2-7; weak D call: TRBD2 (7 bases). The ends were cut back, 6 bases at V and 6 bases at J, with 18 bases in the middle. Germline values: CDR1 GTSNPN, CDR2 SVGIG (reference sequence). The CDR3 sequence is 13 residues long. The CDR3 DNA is TGTGCCTGTCAAACGAGCGGGACATTCGAGCAGTACTTC. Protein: CACQTSGTFEQYF.

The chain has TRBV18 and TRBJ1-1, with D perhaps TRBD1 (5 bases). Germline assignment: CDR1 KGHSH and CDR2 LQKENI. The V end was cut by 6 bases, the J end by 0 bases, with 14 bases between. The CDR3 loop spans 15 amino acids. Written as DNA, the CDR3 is TGTGCCAGCTCGCTCAGGGCCACGATGAACACTGAAGCTTTCTTT. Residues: CASSLRATMNTEAFF.

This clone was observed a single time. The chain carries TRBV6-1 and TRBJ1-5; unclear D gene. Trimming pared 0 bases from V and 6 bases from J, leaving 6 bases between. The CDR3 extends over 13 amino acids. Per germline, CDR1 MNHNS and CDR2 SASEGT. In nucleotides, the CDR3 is TGTGCCAGCAGTGAAGCGGGAGCTCAGCCCCAGCATTTT. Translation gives CASSEAGAQPQHF.

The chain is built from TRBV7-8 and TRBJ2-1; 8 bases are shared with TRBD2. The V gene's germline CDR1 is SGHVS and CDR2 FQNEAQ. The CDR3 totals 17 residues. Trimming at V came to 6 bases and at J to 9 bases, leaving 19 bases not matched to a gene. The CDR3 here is CASSPSREAGAVREQFF. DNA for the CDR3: TGTGCCAGCAGTCCGAGTCGGGAAGCGGGAGCAGTCCGTGAGCAGTTCTTC.

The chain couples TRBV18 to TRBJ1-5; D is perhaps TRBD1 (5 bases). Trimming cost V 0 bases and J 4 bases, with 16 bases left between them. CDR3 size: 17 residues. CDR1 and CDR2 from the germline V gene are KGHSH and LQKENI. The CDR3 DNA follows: TGTGCCAGCTCACCACCGGGTGGGCAGGGTGGTAATCAGCCCCAGCATTTT. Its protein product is CASSPPGGQGGNQPQHF.

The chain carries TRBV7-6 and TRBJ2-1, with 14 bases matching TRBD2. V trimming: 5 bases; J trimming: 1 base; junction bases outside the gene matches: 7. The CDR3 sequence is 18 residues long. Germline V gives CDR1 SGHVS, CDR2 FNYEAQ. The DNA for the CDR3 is TGTGCCAGCAGCCCTGGACTAGCGGGGGGATCGTCCTACAATGAGCAGTTCTTC. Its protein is CASSPGLAGGSSYNEQFF.

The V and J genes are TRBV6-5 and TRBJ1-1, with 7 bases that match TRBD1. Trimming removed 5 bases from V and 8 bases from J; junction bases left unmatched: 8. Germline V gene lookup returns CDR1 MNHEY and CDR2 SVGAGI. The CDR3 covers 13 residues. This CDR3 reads CASSQPGDREAFF. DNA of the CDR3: TGTGCCAGCAGTCAACCAGGGGACAGAGAAGCTTTCTTT.